A selection of T cell receptor beta chains follows, all from one sample in a study of T cell responses to AZD1222 COVID-19 vaccine. The repertoire was sequenced with immunoSEQ multiplex PCR; TCRdb's copy has only in-frame clones and lacks some. The sample includes around 99,000 clones, around 87% of them seen just once. The sample in question was peripheral blood, obtained 28 days after the second AZD1222 dose. The receptors were sampled from an adult who received the AZD1222 COVID-19 vaccine. CDR3s include the opening cysteine and the closing phenylalanine or tryptophan. The D gene is left open where the match is weak. Clone size is given for some rows only: seen once, a few or many times, or a class if the clone is expanded.

v_call	j_call	clone_size	d_call	cdr3_nt	cdr3_aa
TRBV18	TRBJ1-5	few	-	TGTGCCAGCTCACCCAACGGGTTTAGCAATCAGCCCCAGCATTTT	CASSPNGFSNQPQHF
TRBV3-1/TRBV3-2	TRBJ1-1	-	-	TGTGCCAGCAGCCAAAAGAACACTGAAGCTTTCTTT	CASSQKNTEAFF
TRBV4-2	TRBJ1-6	once	TRBD1	TGTGCCAGCAGCCCCCAAGGACAGGATTCACCCCTCCACTTT	CASSPQGQDSPLHF
TRBV5-4	TRBJ1-3	-	-	TGTGCCAGCAGCTTGACGGGAAACACCATATATTTT	CASSLTGNTIYF
TRBV6-5	TRBJ1-1	few	TRBD1	TGTGCCAGCACGAGGGACAGGGGTGGCACTGAAGCTTTCTTT	CASTRDRGGTEAFF
TRBV18	TRBJ2-3	-	TRBD2	TGTGCCAGCTCATCGAAGACTAGCGGGAGAATTTCAGATACGCAGTATTTT	CASSSKTSGRISDTQYF
TRBV7-6	TRBJ1-1	-	-	TGTGCCAGCAGCTTAGAAGGGGCTTGGGGCACTGAAGCTTTCTTT	CASSLEGAWGTEAFF
TRBV30	TRBJ1-3	-	-	TGTGCCTGGACGGTTGGAAACACCATATATTTT	CAWTVGNTIYF
TRBV9	TRBJ1-3	-	-	TGTGCCAGCAGCGTAGGGAGGGTGGGTGGAAACACCATATATTTT	CASSVGRVGGNTIYF
TRBV2	TRBJ1-1	-	-	TGTGCCAGCAGTCCTCAGGTGAACACTGAAGCTTTCTTT	CASSPQVNTEAFF
TRBV7-9	TRBJ2-1	-	TRBD2	TGTGCCAGCAGCGCCACTAGCGTCAATGAGCAGTTCTTC	CASSATSVNEQFF
TRBV4-2	TRBJ2-3	-	TRBD2	TGTGCCAGCCGTCGGGCGGGGGAGTTCACAGATACGCAGTATTTT	CASRRAGEFTDTQYF
TRBV11-1	TRBJ2-1	-	-	TGTGCCAGCTCATTAAGGGGGAGAATTGTCGGTGAGCAGTTCTTC	CASSLRGRIVGEQFF
TRBV25-1	TRBJ1-4	-	-	TGTGCCAGCAGTGAATCTGGCAGGACGAATGAAAAACTGTTTTTT	CASSESGRTNEKLFF
TRBV3-1/TRBV3-2	TRBJ2-7	few	TRBD2	TGTGCCAGCAGCGAAACTAGCGGAATCTACGAGCAGTACTTC	CASSETSGIYEQYF
TRBV6-4	TRBJ1-2	-	TRBD1	TGTGCCAGCAGTGACTCGCGAAGGGCCCGGGACAGGGGTGGCTACACCTTC	CASSDSRRARDRGGYTF
TRBV11-3	TRBJ2-1	-	-	TGTGCCAGCAGCCCGATGAGCTCCTACAATGAGCAGTTCTTC	CASSPMSSYNEQFF
TRBV6-5	TRBJ2-2	-	-	TGTGCCAGCAGTCAGTTTTCGGGGAACACCGGGGAGCTGTTTTTT	CASSQFSGNTGELFF